This T cell receptor beta chain was sequenced in a study of blood T cells in healthy people across ages. V gave up 6 bases and J gave up 0 bases, with 7 bases separating them. Germline V gene lookup returns CDR1 MNHEY and CDR2 SVGEGT. The length of the CDR3 is 13 residues. This clonotype appeared many times. Primers used in a second PCR of roughly 7 to 12 cycles were a sample-barcoded 5' primer and a J-beta primer mix. All samples gave at least 2.5 million CDR3-containing paired-end reads. Each CDR3 protein gets one entry after TCRdb re-called the 5' RACE reads with MiXCR. The sample consists of about 800,000 distinct CDR3 sequences, roughly 25% of them appearing once. Peripheral blood samples of roughly 9.8 milliliters were drawn from each donor. These data are also associated with another study on T cells of mothers and their children. That paper adds: The authors identified no persistent microchimeric T cell clones.

This TCR came from a boy under 18 in good health. The chain is built from TRBV6-2 or TRBV6-3 and TRBJ2-3, with D hard to call. Source material: blood. CDR3 sequence: CASRQGSTDTQYF. The CDR3 region has the DNA TGTGCCAGCAGACAAGGGAGCACAGATACGCAGTATTTT.